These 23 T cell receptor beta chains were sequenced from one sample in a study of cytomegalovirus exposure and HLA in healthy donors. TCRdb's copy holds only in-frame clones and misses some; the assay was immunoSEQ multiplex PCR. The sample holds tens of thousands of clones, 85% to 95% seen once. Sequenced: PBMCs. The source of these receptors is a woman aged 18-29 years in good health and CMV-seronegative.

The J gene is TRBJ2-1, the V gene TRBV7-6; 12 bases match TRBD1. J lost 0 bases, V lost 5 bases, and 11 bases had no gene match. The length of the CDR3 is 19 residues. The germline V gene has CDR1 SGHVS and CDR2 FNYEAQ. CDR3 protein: CASSDPGTGGLSSYNEQFF. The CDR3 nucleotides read TGTGCCAGCAGCGATCCCGGGACAGGGGGCCTGAGCTCCTACAATGAGCAGTTCTTC.

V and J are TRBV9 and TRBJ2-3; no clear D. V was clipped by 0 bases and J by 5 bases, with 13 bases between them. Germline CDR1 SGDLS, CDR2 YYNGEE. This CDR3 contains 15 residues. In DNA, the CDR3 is TGTGCCAGCAGCGTAGCTCGGTTAACTGGAGATACGCAGTATTTT. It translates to CASSVARLTGDTQYF.

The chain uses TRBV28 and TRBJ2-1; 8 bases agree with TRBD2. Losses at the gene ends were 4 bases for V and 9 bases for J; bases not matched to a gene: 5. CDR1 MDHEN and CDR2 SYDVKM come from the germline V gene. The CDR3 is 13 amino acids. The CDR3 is CASSSGGAAEQFF. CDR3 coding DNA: TGTGCCAGCAGTTCCGGGGGGGCCGCTGAGCAGTTCTTC.

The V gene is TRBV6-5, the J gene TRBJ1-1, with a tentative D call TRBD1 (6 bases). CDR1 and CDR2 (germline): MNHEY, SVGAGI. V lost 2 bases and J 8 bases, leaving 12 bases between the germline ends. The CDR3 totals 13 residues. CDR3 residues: CASSYRTASEAFF. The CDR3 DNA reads TGTGCCAGCAGTTACCGGACAGCCTCCGAAGCTTTCTTT.

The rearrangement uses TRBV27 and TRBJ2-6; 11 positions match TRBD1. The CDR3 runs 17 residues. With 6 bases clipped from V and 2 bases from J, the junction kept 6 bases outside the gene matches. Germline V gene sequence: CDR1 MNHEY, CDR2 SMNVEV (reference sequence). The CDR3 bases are TGTGCCAGCAGCCGTGGGACAGGGGGACCTGGGGCCAACGTCCTGACTTTC. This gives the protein CASSRGTGGPGANVLTF.

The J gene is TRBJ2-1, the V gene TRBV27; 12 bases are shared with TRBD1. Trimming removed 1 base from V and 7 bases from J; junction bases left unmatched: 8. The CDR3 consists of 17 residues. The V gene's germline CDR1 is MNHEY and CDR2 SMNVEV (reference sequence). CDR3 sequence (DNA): TGTGCCAGCAGTTTATTGGGGGGACAGGGGGCAAATAATGAGCAGTTCTTC. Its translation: CASSLLGGQGANNEQFF.

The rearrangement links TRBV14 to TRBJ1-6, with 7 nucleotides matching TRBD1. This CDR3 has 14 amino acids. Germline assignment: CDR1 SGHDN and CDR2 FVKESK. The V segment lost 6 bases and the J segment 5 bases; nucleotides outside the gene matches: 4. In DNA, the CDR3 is TGTGCCAGCAGACCCGGGACAGATAATTCACCCCTCCACTTT. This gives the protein CASRPGTDNSPLHF.

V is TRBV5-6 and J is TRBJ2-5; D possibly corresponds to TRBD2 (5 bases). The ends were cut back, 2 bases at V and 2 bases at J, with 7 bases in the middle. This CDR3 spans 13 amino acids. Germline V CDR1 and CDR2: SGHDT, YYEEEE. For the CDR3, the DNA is TGTGCCAGCAGCTTTCTAGCACAAGAGACCCAGTACTTC. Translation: CASSFLAQETQYF.

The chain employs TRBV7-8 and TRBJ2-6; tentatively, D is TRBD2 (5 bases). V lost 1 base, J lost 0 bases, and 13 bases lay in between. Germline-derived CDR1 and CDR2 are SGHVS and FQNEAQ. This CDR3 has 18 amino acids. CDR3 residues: CASSLVGLDHSGANVLTF. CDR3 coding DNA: TGTGCCAGCAGCTTAGTTGGACTGGACCACTCTGGGGCCAACGTCCTGACTTTC.

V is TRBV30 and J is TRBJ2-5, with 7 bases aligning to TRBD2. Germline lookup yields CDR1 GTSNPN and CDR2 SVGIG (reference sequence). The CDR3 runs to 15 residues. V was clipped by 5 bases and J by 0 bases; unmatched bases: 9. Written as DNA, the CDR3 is TGTGCCTGGGTAACTTGGGGGGGAAACCAAGAGACCCAGTACTTC. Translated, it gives CAWVTWGGNQETQYF. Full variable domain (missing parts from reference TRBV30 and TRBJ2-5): SQTIHQWPATLVQPVGSPLSLECTVEGTSNPNLYWYRQAAGRGLQLLFYSVGIGQISSEVPQNLSASRPQDRQFILSSKKLLLSDSGFYLCAWVTWGGNQETQYFGPGTRLLVL.

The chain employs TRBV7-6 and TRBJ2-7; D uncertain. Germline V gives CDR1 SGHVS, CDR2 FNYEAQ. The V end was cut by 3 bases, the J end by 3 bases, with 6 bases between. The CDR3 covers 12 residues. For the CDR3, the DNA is TGTGCCAGCAGCTTGACGGGCTACGAGCAGTACTTC. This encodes CASSLTGYEQYF. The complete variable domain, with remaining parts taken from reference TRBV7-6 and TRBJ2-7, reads GAGVSQSPRYKVTKRGQDVALRCDPISGHVSLYWYRQALGQGPEFLTYFNYEAQQDKSGLPNDRFSAERPEGSISTLTIQRTEQRDSAMYRCASSLTGYEQYFGPGTRLTVT.

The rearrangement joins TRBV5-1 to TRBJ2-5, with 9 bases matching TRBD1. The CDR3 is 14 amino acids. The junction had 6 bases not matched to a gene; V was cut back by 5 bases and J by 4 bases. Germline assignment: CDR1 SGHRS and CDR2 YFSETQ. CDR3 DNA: TGCGCCAGCAGTCGAGGGACAGGGTTAGAGACCCAGTACTTC. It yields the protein CASSRGTGLETQYF.

CDR3 bases: TGTGCCGGTAGACCGACCCAGGGTGTGAACACTGAAGCTTTCTTT. The encoded protein is CAGRPTQGVNTEAFF. This chain connects TRBV28 to TRBJ1-1; D is perhaps TRBD1 (5 bases). The CDR3 totals 15 residues. Germline V lookup: CDR1 MDHEN, CDR2 SYDVKM. V lost 11 bases and J 0 bases, leaving 19 bases between the germline ends. The whole variable domain, remainder taken from reference TRBV28 and TRBJ1-1, is DVKVTQSSRYLVKRTGEKVFLECVQDMDHENMFWYRQDPGLGLRLIYFSYDVKMKEKGDIPEGYSVSREKKERFSLILESASTNQTSMYLCAGRPTQGVNTEAFFGQGTRLTVV.

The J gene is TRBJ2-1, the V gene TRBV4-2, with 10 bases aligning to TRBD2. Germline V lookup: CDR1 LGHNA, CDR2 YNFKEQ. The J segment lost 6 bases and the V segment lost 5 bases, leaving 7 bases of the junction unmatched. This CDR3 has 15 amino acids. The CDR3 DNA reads TGTGCCAGCAGCTTAGCTAGCGGGGGACGCAATGAGCAGTTCTTC. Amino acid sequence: CASSLASGGRNEQFF.

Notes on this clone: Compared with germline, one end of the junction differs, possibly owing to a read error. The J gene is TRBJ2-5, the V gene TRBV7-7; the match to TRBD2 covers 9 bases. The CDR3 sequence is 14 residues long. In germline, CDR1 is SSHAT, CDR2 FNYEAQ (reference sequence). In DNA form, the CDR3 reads TGTGCTAGCAGCTTAGCTGCGGGAGGGGAGACCCAGTACTTC. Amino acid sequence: CASSLAAGGETQYF.

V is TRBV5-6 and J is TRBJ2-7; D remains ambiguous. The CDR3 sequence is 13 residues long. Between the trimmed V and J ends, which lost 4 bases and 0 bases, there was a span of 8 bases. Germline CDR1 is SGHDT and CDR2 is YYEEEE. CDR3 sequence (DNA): TGTGCCAGCAGCCCTCCGAGCTCCTACGAGCAGTACTTC. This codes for CASSPPSSYEQYF.

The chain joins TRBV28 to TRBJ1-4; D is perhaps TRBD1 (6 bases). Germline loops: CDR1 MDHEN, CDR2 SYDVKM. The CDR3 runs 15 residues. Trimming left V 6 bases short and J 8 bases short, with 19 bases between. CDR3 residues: CASSPTGPRWEKLFF. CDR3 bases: TGTGCCAGCAGCCCTACAGGGCCCCGATGGGAAAAACTGTTTTTT.

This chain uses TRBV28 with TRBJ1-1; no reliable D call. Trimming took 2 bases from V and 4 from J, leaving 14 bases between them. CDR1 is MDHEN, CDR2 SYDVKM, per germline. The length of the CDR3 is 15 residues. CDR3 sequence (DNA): TGTGCCAGCAGTTTAGAGCCCACGTCGGTCACTGAAGCTTTCTTT. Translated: CASSLEPTSVTEAFF.

CDR3 nucleotides: TGTGCCAGCAGTTTAAATACAATGCACCTTGGAAACACCATATATTTT. It specifies CASSLNTMHLGNTIYF. The chain employs TRBV28 and TRBJ1-3, with D uncertain. The V gene's germline CDR1 is MDHEN and CDR2 SYDVKM. V lost 2 bases and J 3 bases, leaving 14 bases between the germline ends. This CDR3 region has 16 residues.

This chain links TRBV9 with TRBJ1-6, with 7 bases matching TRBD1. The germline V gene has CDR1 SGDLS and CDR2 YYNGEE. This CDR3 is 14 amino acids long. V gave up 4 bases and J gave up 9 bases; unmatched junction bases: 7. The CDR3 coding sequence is TGTGCCAGCAGCCTGAGACAGGGTACTTCACCCCTCCACTTT. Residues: CASSLRQGTSPLHF.

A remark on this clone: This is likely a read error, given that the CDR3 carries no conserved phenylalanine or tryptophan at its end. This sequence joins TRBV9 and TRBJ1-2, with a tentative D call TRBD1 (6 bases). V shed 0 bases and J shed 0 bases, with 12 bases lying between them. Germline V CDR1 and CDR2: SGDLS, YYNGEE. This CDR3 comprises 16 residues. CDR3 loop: CASSVGDEGANYGYTL. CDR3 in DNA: TGTGCCAGCAGCGTAGGGGATGAGGGGGCTAACTATGGCTACACCCTC.

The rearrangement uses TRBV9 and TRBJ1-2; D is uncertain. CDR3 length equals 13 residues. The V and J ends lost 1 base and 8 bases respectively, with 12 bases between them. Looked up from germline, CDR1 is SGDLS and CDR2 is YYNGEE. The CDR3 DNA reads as TGTGCCAGCAGCGTACAGCAAACGGGGGGCTACACCTTC. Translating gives CASSVQQTGGYTF.

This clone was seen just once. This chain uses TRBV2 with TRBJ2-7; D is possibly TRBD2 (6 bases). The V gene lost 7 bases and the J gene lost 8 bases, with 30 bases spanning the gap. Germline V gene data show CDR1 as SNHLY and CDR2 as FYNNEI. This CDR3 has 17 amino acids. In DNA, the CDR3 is TGTGCCAGCAACGGGCGCAGGATGGGCCCGCCAGGAGGGAAGCAGTACTTC. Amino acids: CASNGRRMGPPGGKQYF.